This TCR beta chain was captured by sequencing in a study of T cell responses to AZD1222 COVID-19 vaccine. Here immunoSEQ multiplex PCR was the method, and the copy in TCRdb shows in-frame clones only, minus some. The sample records 55,000 to 65,000 clones, about 74% being singletons. Germline CDR1 reads SGHNT; CDR2 reads YENEEA. The CDR3 runs 13 residues. V was shortened by 10 bases and J by 3 bases, with 15 bases between the two germline ends. The chain couples TRBV11-3 to TRBJ2-5; tentatively, D is TRBD1 (6 bases). The TCR originated in an adult who received the AZD1222 COVID-19 vaccine. The sequences come from peripheral blood, collected 28 days after the second AZD1222 dose. The CDR3 DNA reads as TGTGCCACCTCCCCAGGGGACGAAGAGACCCAGTACTTC. Protein product: CATSPGDEETQYF.